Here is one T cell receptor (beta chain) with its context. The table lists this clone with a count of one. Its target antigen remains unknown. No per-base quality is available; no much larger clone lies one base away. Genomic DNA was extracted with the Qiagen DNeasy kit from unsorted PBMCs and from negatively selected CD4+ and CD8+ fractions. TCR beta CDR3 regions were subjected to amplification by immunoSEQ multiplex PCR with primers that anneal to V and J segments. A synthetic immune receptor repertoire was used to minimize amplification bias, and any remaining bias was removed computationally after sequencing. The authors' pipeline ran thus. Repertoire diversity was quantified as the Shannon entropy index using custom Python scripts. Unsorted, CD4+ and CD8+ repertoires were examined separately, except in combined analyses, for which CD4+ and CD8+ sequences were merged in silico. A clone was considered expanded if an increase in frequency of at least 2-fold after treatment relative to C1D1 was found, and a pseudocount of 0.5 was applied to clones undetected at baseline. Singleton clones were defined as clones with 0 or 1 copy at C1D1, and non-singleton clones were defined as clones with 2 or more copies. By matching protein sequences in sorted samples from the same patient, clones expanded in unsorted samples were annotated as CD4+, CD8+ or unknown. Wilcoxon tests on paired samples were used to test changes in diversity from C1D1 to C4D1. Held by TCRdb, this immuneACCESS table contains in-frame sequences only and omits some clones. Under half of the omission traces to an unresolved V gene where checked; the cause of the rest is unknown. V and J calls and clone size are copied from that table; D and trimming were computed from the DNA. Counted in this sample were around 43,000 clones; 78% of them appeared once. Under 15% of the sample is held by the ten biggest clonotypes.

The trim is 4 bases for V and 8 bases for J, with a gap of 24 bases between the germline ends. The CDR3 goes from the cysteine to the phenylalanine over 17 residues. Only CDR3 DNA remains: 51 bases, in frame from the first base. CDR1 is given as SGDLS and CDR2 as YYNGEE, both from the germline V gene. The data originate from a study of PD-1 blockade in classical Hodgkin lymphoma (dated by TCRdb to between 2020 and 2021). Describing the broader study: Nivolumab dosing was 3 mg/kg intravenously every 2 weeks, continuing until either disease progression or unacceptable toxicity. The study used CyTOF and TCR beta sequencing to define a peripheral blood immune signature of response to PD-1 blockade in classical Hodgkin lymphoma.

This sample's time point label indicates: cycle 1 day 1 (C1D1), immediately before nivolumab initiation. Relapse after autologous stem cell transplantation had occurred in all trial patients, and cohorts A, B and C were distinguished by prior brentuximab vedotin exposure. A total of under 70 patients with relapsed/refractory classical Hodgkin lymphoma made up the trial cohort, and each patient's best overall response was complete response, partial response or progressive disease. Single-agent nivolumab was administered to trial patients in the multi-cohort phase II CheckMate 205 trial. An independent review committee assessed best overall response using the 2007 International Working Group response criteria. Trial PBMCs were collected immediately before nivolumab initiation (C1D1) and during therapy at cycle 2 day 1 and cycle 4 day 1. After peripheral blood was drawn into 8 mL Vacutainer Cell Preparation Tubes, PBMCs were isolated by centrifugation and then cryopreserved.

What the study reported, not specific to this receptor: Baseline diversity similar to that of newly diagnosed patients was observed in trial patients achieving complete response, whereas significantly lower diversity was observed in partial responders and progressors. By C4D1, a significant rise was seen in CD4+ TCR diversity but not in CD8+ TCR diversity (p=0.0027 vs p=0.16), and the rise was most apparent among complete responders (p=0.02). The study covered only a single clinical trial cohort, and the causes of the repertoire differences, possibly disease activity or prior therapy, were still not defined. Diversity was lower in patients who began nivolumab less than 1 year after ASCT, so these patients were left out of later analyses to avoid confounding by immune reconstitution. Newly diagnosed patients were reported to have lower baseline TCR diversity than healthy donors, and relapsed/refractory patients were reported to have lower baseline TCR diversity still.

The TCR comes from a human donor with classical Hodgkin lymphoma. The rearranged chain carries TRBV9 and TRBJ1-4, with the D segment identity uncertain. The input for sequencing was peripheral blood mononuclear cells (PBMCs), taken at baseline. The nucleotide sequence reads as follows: TGTGCCAGCAGCTCCCCTCGACGGGGAAACGGGAGGGAAAAACTGTTTTTT. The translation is CASSSPRRGNGREKLFF.